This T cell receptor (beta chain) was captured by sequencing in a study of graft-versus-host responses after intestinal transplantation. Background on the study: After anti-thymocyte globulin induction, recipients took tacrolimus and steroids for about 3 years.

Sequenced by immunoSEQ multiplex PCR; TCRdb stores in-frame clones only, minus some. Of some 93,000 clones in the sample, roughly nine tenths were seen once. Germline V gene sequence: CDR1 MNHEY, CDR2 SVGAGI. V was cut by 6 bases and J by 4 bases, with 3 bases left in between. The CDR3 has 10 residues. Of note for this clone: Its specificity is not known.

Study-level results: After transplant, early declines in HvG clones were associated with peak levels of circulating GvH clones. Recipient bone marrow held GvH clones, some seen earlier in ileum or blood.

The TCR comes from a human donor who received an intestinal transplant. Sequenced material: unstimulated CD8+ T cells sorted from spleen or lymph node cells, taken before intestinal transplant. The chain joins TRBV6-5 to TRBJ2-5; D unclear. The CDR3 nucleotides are TGTGCCAGCAGCAGAGAGACCCAGTACTTC. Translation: CASSRETQYF.